What follows are 7 T cell receptor beta chains derived from one specimen sequenced in a study of cytomegalovirus exposure and HLA in healthy donors. PCR was performed using 60 Vbeta and 13 Jbeta primers. Data came from immunoSEQ multiplex PCR; TCRdb stores just in-frame clones and leaves some out. Of 150,000 to 200,000 clones in the sample, approximately 85% were seen once. Material for sequencing was PBMCs. The receptors come from a man in his late teens or twenties in good health and CMV-seronegative.

This clone was detected once. V usage is TRBV4-3 and J usage is TRBJ2-4; 9 positions agree with TRBD2. This CDR3 has 15 amino acids. CDR1 is LGHNA, CDR2 YSLEER, per germline. V dropped 4 bases and J dropped 8; count of bases not matched to a gene: 9. The CDR3 region has the DNA TGCGCCAGCAGCCCGCTTAGCGGGGGAGGTGACATTCAGTACTTC. Translated, it gives CASSPLSGGGDIQYF.

The chain is built from TRBV7-2 and TRBJ2-3; D perhaps matches TRBD2 (6 bases). The CDR3 covers 18 residues. Germline V gives CDR1 SGHTA, CDR2 FQGNSA. V was pared by 4 bases and J by 0 bases, with 20 bases between. The CDR3 region is CASSWDPGTPQSTDTQYF. CDR3 bases: TGTGCCAGCAGCTGGGATCCCGGGACTCCCCAAAGCACAGATACGCAGTATTTT.

This sequence joins TRBV30 and TRBJ2-7, with D possibly being TRBD2 (6 bases). Trimming removed 3 bases from V and 2 bases from J, with 20 bases in between. Germline CDR1 GTSNPN, CDR2 SVGIG (reference sequence). The CDR3 extends over 16 amino acids. CDR3 in DNA: TGTGCCTGGAGGGAAATTGAGGGAGGCCCCACCTACGAGCAGTACTTC. This codes for CAWREIEGGPTYEQYF.

About this clone: Sequence at one end of the junction differs from germline and may be a read error. The V call is TRBV15, the J call TRBJ2-4; D might be TRBD1 (6 bases). This CDR3 comprises 15 residues. Looked up from germline, CDR1 is LNHNV and CDR2 is YYDKDF (reference sequence). The CDR3 loop reads CATSRDRGAINIQYF. The CDR3 bases are TGTGCCACCAGCAGAGACAGGGGCGCCATAAACATTCAGTACTTC.

V is TRBV27 and J is TRBJ1-5; 8 bases are a match to TRBD1. There are 16 residues in the CDR3. Germline V CDR1 and CDR2: MNHEY, SMNVEV (reference sequence). V was pared by 4 bases and J by 3 bases, with 8 bases of the junction left unmatched. CDR3 bases: TGTGCCAGCAGTTCGCGACCAGGGGGCTACAATCAGCCCCAGCATTTT. Translated, it gives CASSSRPGGYNQPQHF.

This chain links TRBV23-1 with TRBJ1-2, with 8 bases identical to TRBD1. Being an ORF, TRBV23-1 has a function that is uncertain. V shed 2 bases, J shed 5 bases, and the junction held 19 bases outside the gene matches. CDR3 length equals 19 residues. The CDR3 region is CASSQQPGQEAPGLYGYTF. CDR3 in DNA: TGCGCCAGCAGTCAACAACCGGGACAGGAGGCGCCTGGTCTGTATGGCTACACCTTC.

The V gene is TRBV30, the J gene TRBJ2-7; 8 bases match TRBD1. Per the germline V gene, CDR1 is GTSNPN and CDR2 is SVGIG (reference sequence). With V trimmed by 7 bases and J by 2 bases, 7 bases remained unmatched. The CDR3 is made up of 13 amino acids. The CDR3, as DNA: TGTGCCTACCGCCGGGACAGGCCCTACGAGCAGTACTTC. Amino acids: CAYRRDRPYEQYF.